The text below deals with one TCR beta chain. The source of the sample is a study of blood T cell repertoires in COVID-19. Study context: Both acute and convalescent COVID-19 samples were obtained from the United States, Italy and Spain.

Libraries were prepared by immunoSEQ multiplex PCR; TCRdb keeps only in-frame clonotypes and omits some of them. The data contain some 250,000 clones, around 80% of them singletons. The CDR3 has 11 residues. The V end lost 10 bases, the J end lost 3 bases, and 10 bases lay between the germline ends. In germline, CDR1 is PRHDT, CDR2 FYEKMQ (reference sequence). Material: peripheral blood. This sequence was found in a man in his forties with active or convalescent COVID-19. The V and J genes are TRBV13 and TRBJ2-7, with a possible D match to TRBD2 (6 bases). The CDR3 loop is CAILGGYEQYF. The DNA for the CDR3 is TGTGCCATCCTCGGGGGCTACGAGCAGTACTTC.